This is a list of T cell receptor beta chains from one sample in a study of cytomegalovirus exposure and HLA in healthy donors. Data came from immunoSEQ multiplex PCR; TCRdb stores just in-frame clones and leaves some out. This table has over 70,000 clones, 74% appearing once. The sequencing sample was made of PBMCs. Receptors originate from a human donor in good health. CDR3s include the opening cysteine and the closing phenylalanine or tryptophan. A D gene is named only where the DNA matches it firmly. Size is stated for part of the rows, as once, few or many counts, or as a class when the clone is expanded.

TRBJ2-7,TRBV7-9,-,few,CASSSQGNEQYF,TGTGCCAGCAGCTCCCAGGGGAACGAGCAGTACTTC
TRBJ2-1,TRBV5-1,TRBD1,-,CASSLIRTGVNEQFF,TGCGCCAGCAGCTTGATACGGACAGGGGTCAATGAGCAGTTCTTC
TRBJ1-5,TRBV27,TRBD1,-,CASSYGTGDNQPQHF,TGTGCCAGCAGCTACGGGACAGGGGACAATCAGCCCCAGCATTTT
TRBJ2-7,TRBV4-2,TRBD2,-,CASSRPGLEGYEQYF,TGTGCCAGCAGCCGCCCGGGACTAGAAGGTTACGAGCAGTACTTC
TRBJ2-7,TRBV5-1,-,-,CASSPSVTRDEQYF,TGCGCCAGCAGTCCCTCTGTGACTCGCGACGAGCAGTACTTC
TRBJ2-1,TRBV7-2,TRBD2,-,CASSLRAGDEQFF,TGTGCCAGCAGCTTACGGGCGGGAGATGAGCAGTTCTTC
TRBJ2-7,TRBV25-1,TRBD1,-,CASSEWGTGSHEQYF,TGTGCCAGCAGTGAATGGGGGACAGGGTCCCACGAGCAGTACTTC
TRBJ2-7,TRBV7-3,-,-,CASSPGVDSSYEQYF,TGTGCCAGCAGCCCCGGGGTGGATAGCTCCTACGAGCAGTACTTC
TRBJ1-5,TRBV28,TRBD1,-,CASSLNRDRGDLQPQHF,TGTGCCAGCAGTTTAAACCGGGACAGGGGAGATTTACAGCCCCAGCATTTT
TRBJ2-5,TRBV7-9,TRBD2,-,CASSLGRGGSEETQYF,TGTGCCAGCAGCTTAGGGCGGGGGGGCTCTGAAGAGACCCAGTACTTC
TRBJ1-3,TRBV27,-,-,CASSSPTEGDTIYF,TGTGCCAGCAGTTCCCCCACAGAGGGAGACACCATATATTTT
TRBJ2-1,TRBV5-1,-,-,CASSLAQGSYNEQFF,TGCGCCAGCAGTTTAGCCCAAGGCTCCTACAATGAGCAGTTCTTC
TRBJ1-2,TRBV5-1,TRBD1,-,CASTRNPDREGYTF,TGCGCCAGCACCAGAAATCCGGACAGGGAGGGCTACACCTTC
TRBJ2-3,TRBV4-1,TRBD2,few,CASSQSGGGGSRADTQYF,TGCGCCAGCAGCCAAAGCGGGGGGGGCGGGAGTAGGGCAGATACGCAGTATTTT
TRBJ2-1,TRBV9,TRBD2,once,CASSASGLTYNEQFF,TGTGCCAGCAGCGCTAGCGGTCTTACCTACAATGAGCAGTTCTTC
TRBJ2-7,TRBV6-6,TRBD1,-,CASRSDRDDEQYF,TGTGCCAGCAGGTCCGACAGGGATGACGAGCAGTACTTC
TRBJ2-7,TRBV15,-,-,CATSRDKEAGKYEQYF,TGTGCCACCAGCAGAGATAAGGAGGCGGGAAAATACGAGCAGTACTTC
TRBJ1-3,TRBV5-1,-,-,CASSFSGESGNTIYF,TGCGCCAGCAGCTTTTCAGGGGAATCTGGAAACACCATATATTTT
TRBJ2-2,TRBV5-1,TRBD1,-,CASSRTGQGTGELFF,TGCGCCAGCAGCAGAACGGGACAGGGGACCGGGGAGCTGTTTTTT
TRBJ2-7,TRBV7-8,TRBD1,few,CASSSRTGAYEQYF,TGTGCCAGCAGCTCAAGGACAGGAGCCTACGAGCAGTACTTC
TRBJ1-1,TRBV7-3,-,-,CASSSTGWDTEAFF,TGTGCCAGCAGCTCGACAGGTTGGGACACTGAAGCTTTCTTT
TRBJ2-7,TRBV7-8,-,-,CASSPGPLYEQYF,TGTGCCAGCAGCCCTGGGCCATTGTACGAGCAGTACTTC
TRBJ1-2,TRBV15,-,-,CATSRVDVVEGYTF,TGTGCCACCAGCAGAGTAGATGTGGTAGAGGGCTACACCTTC
TRBJ2-1,TRBV29-1,TRBD2,-,CSVAGLAGAGEQFF,TGCAGCGTTGCGGGACTAGCGGGAGCGGGTGAGCAGTTCTTC
TRBJ2-7,TRBV5-1,-,-,CASSLDVRGEQYF,TGCGCCAGCAGCTTGGACGTCCGGGGAGAGCAGTACTTC
TRBJ2-3,TRBV5-1,-,-,CASSTGADPSTDTQYF,TGCGCCAGCAGCACTGGAGCAGATCCTAGCACAGATACGCAGTATTTT
TRBJ2-7,TRBV7-8,-,-,CASSPWAGEQYF,TGTGCCAGCAGTCCCTGGGCGGGCGAGCAGTACTTC
TRBJ2-7,TRBV10-1,-,once,CASSQGIGYEQYF,TGCGCCAGCTCGCAGGGGATCGGCTACGAGCAGTACTTC
TRBJ2-1,TRBV27,TRBD2,-,CASSFASGLRSYNEQFF,TGTGCCAGCAGTTTTGCTAGCGGGCTGCGCTCCTACAATGAGCAGTTCTTC
TRBJ2-5,TRBV29-1,-,once,CSVRTDLETQYF,TGCAGCGTTCGGACAGATCTAGAGACCCAGTACTTC
TRBJ2-7,TRBV6-5,TRBD2,-,CASNRPGLAGIEQYF,TGTGCCAGCAATCGACCGGGACTAGCGGGAATCGAGCAGTACTTC
TRBJ2-1,TRBV20-1,-,-,CSAGDNEQFF,TGCAGTGCGGGAGACAATGAGCAGTTCTTC
TRBJ2-2,TRBV6-5,-,-,CASSYSRNTGELFF,TGTGCCAGCAGTTACTCGCGGAATACCGGGGAGCTGTTTTTT
TRBJ2-5,TRBV29-1,TRBD2,-,CSVEESTGGPVGAQYF,TGCAGCGTTGAAGAGAGTACGGGAGGGCCGGTAGGTGCCCAGTACTTC
TRBJ1-5,TRBV5-6,-,-,CASSLWRRNQPQHF,TGTGCCAGCAGCTTGTGGAGACGCAATCAGCCCCAGCATTTT
TRBJ1-1,TRBV29-1,TRBD1,-,CSVLDRGNTEAFF,TGCAGCGTACTAGACAGGGGGAACACTGAAGCTTTCTTT
TRBJ1-1,TRBV7-9,-,once,CASRPQGGNTEAFF,TGTGCCAGCAGACCTCAAGGGGGGAACACTGAAGCTTTCTTT
TRBJ1-1,TRBV6-5,-,-,CASTAVDRMNTEAFF,TGTGCCAGCACCGCAGTTGACAGGATGAACACTGAAGCTTTCTTT